This TCR beta chain is from a study of cytomegalovirus exposure and HLA in healthy donors. Study in general: Within an early data release were about 85 million unique TCRs drawn from HLA-typed donors.

For this clone: The antigen is not known.

The CDR3 is 14 amino acids. V shed 5 bases, J shed 7 bases, and the junction held 7 bases outside the gene matches. Germline CDR1 reads SGHVS; CDR2 reads FQNEAQ. Vbeta (60) and Jbeta (13) primers were used in the PCR. The data were produced by immunoSEQ multiplex PCR, yet TCRdb's version contains in-frame clones alone and is incomplete. Of under 200,000 clones listed, around nine tenths are singletons. General study findings and limits: In a later analysis, HLA-C alleles had the fewest associated TCRs, DRB1 alleles the most. Confirmation in vitro established that three CMV-associated chains were specific for CMV antigens.

Donors likely had unrecorded immune exposures despite being nominally healthy when sampled. The origin of this receptor is a young woman in good health and CMV-seronegative. Source material: PBMCs. The chain has TRBV7-8 and TRBJ2-1; 8 bases are a match to TRBD1. CDR3 bases: TGTGCCAGCAGCCCAGGGACAGGTCGGAATGAGCAGTTCTTC. Translated, it gives CASSPGTGRNEQFF.